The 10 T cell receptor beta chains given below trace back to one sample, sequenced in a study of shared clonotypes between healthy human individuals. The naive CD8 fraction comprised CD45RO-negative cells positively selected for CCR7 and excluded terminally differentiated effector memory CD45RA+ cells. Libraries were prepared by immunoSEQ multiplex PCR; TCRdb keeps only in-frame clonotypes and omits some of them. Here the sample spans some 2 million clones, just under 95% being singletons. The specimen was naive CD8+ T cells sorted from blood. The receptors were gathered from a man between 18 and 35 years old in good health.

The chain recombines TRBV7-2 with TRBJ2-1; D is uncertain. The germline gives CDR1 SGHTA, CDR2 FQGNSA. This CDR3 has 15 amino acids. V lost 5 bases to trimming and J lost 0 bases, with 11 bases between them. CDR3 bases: TGTGCCAGCAGCGCAGCTATCAGCTCCTACAATGAGCAGTTCTTC. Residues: CASSAAISSYNEQFF.

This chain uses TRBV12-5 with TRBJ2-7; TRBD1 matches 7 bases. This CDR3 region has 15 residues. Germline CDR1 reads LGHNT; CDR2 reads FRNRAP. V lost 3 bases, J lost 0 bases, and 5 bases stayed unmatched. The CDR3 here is CASGFPGTASYEQYF. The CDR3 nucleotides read TGTGCTAGTGGTTTCCCCGGGACAGCCTCCTACGAGCAGTACTTC.

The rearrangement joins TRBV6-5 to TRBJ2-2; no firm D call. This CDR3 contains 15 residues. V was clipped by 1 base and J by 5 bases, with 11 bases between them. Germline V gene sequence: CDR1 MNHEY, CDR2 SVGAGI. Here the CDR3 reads CASSYYQPSTGELFF. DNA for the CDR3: TGTGCCAGCAGTTACTACCAGCCTTCAACCGGGGAGCTGTTTTTT.

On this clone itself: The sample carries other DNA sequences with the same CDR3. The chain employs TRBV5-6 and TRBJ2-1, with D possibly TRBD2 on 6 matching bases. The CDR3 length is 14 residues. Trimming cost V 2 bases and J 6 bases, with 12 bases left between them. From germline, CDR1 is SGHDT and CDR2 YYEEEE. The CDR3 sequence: CASSFSGSLNEQFF. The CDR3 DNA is TGTGCCAGCAGCTTTAGCGGTTCCCTCAATGAGCAGTTCTTC.

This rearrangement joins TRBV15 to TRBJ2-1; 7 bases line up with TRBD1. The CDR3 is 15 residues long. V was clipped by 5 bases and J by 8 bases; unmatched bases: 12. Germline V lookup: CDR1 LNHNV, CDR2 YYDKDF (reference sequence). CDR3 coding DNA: TGTGCCACCAGCCAAGGGGCAGGGGGATCTTATGAGCAGTTCTTC. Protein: CATSQGAGGSYEQFF.

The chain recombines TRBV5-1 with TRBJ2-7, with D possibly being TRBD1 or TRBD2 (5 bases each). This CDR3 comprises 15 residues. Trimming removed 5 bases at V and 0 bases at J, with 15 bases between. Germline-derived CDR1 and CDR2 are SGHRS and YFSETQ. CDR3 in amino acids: CASRPGPGTSYEQYF. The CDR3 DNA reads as TGCGCCAGCAGACCGGGACCCGGAACCTCCTACGAGCAGTACTTC.

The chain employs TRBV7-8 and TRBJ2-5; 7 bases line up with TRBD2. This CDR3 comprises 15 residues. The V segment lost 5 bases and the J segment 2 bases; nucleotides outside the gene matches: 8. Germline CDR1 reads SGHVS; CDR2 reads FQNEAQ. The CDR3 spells CASSPRDYYQETQYF. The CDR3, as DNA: TGTGCCAGCAGCCCCAGGGACTATTATCAAGAGACCCAGTACTTC.

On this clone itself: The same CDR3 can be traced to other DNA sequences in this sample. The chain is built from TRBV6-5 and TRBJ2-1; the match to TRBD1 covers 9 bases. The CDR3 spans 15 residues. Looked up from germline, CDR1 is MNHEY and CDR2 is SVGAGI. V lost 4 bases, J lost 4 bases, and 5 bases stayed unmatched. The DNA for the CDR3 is TGTGCCAGCAGTTCGGACAGGGGACCTTACAATGAGCAGTTCTTC. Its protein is CASSSDRGPYNEQFF.

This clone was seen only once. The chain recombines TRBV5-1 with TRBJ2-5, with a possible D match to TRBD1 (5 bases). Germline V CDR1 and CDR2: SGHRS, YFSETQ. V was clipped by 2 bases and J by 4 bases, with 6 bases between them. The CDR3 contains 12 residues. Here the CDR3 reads CASSLGAETQYF. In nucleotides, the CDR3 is TGCGCCAGCAGCTTAGGGGCAGAGACCCAGTACTTC.

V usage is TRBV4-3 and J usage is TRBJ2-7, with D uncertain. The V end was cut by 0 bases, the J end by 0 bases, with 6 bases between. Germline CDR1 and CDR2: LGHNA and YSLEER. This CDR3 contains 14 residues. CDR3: CASSQDPDSYEQYF. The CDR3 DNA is TGCGCCAGCAGCCAAGATCCGGACTCCTACGAGCAGTACTTC.